The 29 T cell receptor beta chains below come from one sample, sequenced in a study of blood T cell repertoires in COVID-19. Sequencing was performed with immunoSEQ multiplex PCR; in TCRdb, only in-frame clones are kept and a portion is missing. Seen here are 300,000 or so clones, approximately 88% observed once, and the top ten hold more than 6.5%. Sequenced: peripheral blood. All receptors derive from a woman aged 25 to 39 who had recovered from COVID-19.

The chain links TRBV24-1 to TRBJ2-4; TRBD1 is a possible D gene (6 bases). Germline V lookup: CDR1 KGHDR, CDR2 SFDVKD. The germline V and J ends were trimmed by 1 base and 16 bases, with 13 bases remaining between them. This CDR3 has 12 residues. CDR3 sequence: CATSDFRGQGYF. The CDR3 DNA sequence: TGTGCCACCAGTGATTTCAGGGGCCAGGGCTACTTC.

The chain recombines TRBV6-5 with TRBJ2-5; 11 nucleotides align to TRBD2. V was clipped by 6 bases and J by 2 bases; unmatched bases: 2. This CDR3 has 14 amino acids. Germline V gene lookup returns CDR1 MNHEY and CDR2 SVGAGI. CDR3 residues: CASRLAGGQETQYF. The CDR3 DNA follows: TGTGCCAGCAGGCTAGCGGGGGGACAAGAGACCCAGTACTTC.

In regard to this clone: Other DNA sequences in this sample translate to the same CDR3. The chain uses TRBV12-3 or TRBV12-4 and TRBJ1-6; D is unresolved. Trimming took off 4 bases at V and 6 bases at J, with 7 bases between the two ends. This CDR3 is 13 amino acids long. CDR3 amino acids: CASSSRGNSPLHF. The CDR3 nucleotides read TGTGCCAGCAGTTCCCGGGGTAATTCACCCCTCCACTTT.

The chain has TRBV6-4 and TRBJ2-3; 10 bases align to TRBD1. The CDR3 loop spans 17 amino acids. Losses at the gene ends were 4 bases for V and 5 bases for J; bases not matched to a gene: 12. Germline V gene data show CDR1 as MRHNA and CDR2 as SNTAGT. The CDR3 protein is CASSAMTGGASGDTQYF. The DNA of the CDR3 is TGTGCCAGCAGTGCCATGACAGGGGGCGCTTCTGGAGATACGCAGTATTTT.

J is TRBJ1-3 and V is TRBV2, with D maybe TRBD1 (6 bases). Germline loops: CDR1 SNHLY, CDR2 FYNNEI. With 6 bases removed from V and 0 bases from J, the gap between germline ends came to 12 bases. The CDR3 spans 15 residues. For the CDR3, the DNA is TGTGCCAGCAGGCCCGGACAGAACTCTGGAAACACCATATATTTT. Its translation is CASRPGQNSGNTIYF. Using reference TRBV2 and TRBJ1-3 for the parts outside the CDR3, the full variable domain is EPEVTQTPSHQVTQMGQEVILRCVPISNHLYFYWYRQILGQKVEFLVSFYNNEISEKSEIFDDQFSVERPDGSNFTLKIRSTKLEDSAMYFCASRPGQNSGNTIYFGEGSWLTVV.

The chain carries TRBV18 and TRBJ1-5; 7 nucleotides agree with TRBD1. V lost 1 base and J lost 4; bases outside the gene matches: 4. This CDR3 is 15 amino acids long. Germline V lookup: CDR1 KGHSH, CDR2 LQKENI. CDR3 protein: CASSPQEGANQPQHF. The CDR3 nucleotides are TGTGCCAGCTCACCACAGGAGGGGGCTAATCAGCCCCAGCATTTT.

The chain recombines TRBV7-2 with TRBJ1-2, with TRBD1 as a possible D gene (5 bases). Germline V lookup: CDR1 SGHTA, CDR2 FQGNSA. V was cut by 1 base and J by 2 bases, with 8 bases left in between. CDR3 size: 14 residues. CDR3 nucleotides: TGTGCCAGCAGCTTAGACAGGCTCAACTATGGCTACACCTTC. Amino acids: CASSLDRLNYGYTF.

The chain carries TRBV4-3 and TRBJ2-3; 8 bases align to TRBD2. V was pared by 1 base and J by 6 bases, with 12 bases of the junction left unmatched. The germline gives CDR1 LGHNA, CDR2 YSLEER. The CDR3 has 17 residues. The CDR3 sequence is CASSQAGVSGEADTQYF. In DNA, the CDR3 is TGCGCCAGCAGCCAAGCTGGCGTTAGCGGGGAGGCCGATACGCAGTATTTT.

This clone was seen only a few times. The chain uses TRBV12-5 and TRBJ2-3; TRBD2 agrees at 8 bases. J lost 0 bases, V lost 7 bases, and 6 bases had no gene match. The CDR3 has 15 residues. Germline V gene data show CDR1 as LGHNT and CDR2 as FRNRAP. The CDR3 region has the DNA TGTGCTAGTGCCCCACTAGCGGCTAGCACAGATACGCAGTATTTT. It codes for CASAPLAASTDTQYF. The variable domain in full, with the rest retrieved from reference TRBV12-5 and TRBJ2-3, is DARVTQTPRHKVTEMGQEVTMRCQPILGHNTVFWYRQTMMQGLELLAYFRNRAPLDDSGMPKDRFSAEMPDATLATLKIQPSEPRDSAVYFCASAPLAASTDTQYFGPGTRLTVL.

The chain carries TRBV7-2 and TRBJ2-7; no reliable D call. This CDR3 has 14 residues. V lost 0 bases to trimming and J lost 0 bases, with 6 bases between them. Looked up from germline, CDR1 is SGHTA and CDR2 is FQGNSA. This chain's CDR3 is CASSLARSSYEQYF. For the CDR3, the DNA is TGTGCCAGCAGCTTAGCCCGGAGCTCCTACGAGCAGTACTTC.

The gene calls are TRBV2 and TRBJ2-7; TRBD1 agrees at 7 bases. Germline V gene lookup returns CDR1 SNHLY and CDR2 FYNNEI. The trim removed 2 bases at V and 9 bases at J, leaving 4 bases unmatched. This CDR3 is 12 amino acids long. This CDR3 is CASSETGQTQYF. The CDR3 region has the DNA TGTGCCAGCAGTGAAACGGGACAGACGCAGTACTTC.

The chain carries TRBV6-4 and TRBJ2-3; 14 bases align to TRBD2. The V gene end was trimmed by 5 bases and the J gene end by 4 bases; junction bases not matched to a gene: 5. Germline loops: CDR1 MRHNA, CDR2 SNTAGT. CDR3 length equals 16 residues. Here the CDR3 reads CASSRLAGGHADTQYF. The CDR3 DNA follows: TGTGCCAGCAGTCGACTAGCGGGGGGGCATGCAGATACGCAGTATTTT.

The chain links TRBV30 to TRBJ2-6, with 8 bases aligning to TRBD1. The CDR3 runs 18 residues. The germline CDR1 and CDR2 sequences are GTSNPN and SVGIG (reference sequence). V dropped 4 bases and J dropped 0; count of bases not matched to a gene: 11. CDR3 sequence reads: CAWTRTGSGLSGANVLTF. The CDR3 region has the DNA TGTGCCTGGACCAGGACAGGGAGTGGGCTCTCTGGGGCCAACGTCCTGACTTTC.

V gene TRBV7-8 combines with J gene TRBJ1-1; tentative D call: TRBD1 (6 bases). Germline CDR1 reads SGHVS; CDR2 reads FQNEAQ. Trimming shortened V by 5 bases and J by 2 bases, and 12 bases separated the two germline ends. The CDR3 contains 14 residues. The CDR3 protein is CASSPGQRNTEAFF. The CDR3 region has the DNA TGTGCCAGCAGCCCCGGACAGAGAAACACTGAAGCTTTCTTT.

The J gene is TRBJ1-2, the V gene TRBV6-6, with D possibly being TRBD1 (5 bases). There are 14 residues in the CDR3. The ends were cut back, 8 bases at V and 2 bases at J, with 15 bases in the middle. Germline CDR1 is MNHNY and CDR2 is SVGAGI (reference sequence). Here the CDR3 reads CASGQGSGNYGYTF. The CDR3 DNA reads as TGTGCCAGCGGCCAAGGGTCAGGGAACTATGGCTACACCTTC.

The J gene is TRBJ1-2, the V gene TRBV19, with D perhaps matching TRBD1 (6 bases). Germline V gene data show CDR1 as LNHDA and CDR2 as SQIVND (reference sequence). Between the trimmed V and J ends, which lost 5 bases and 2 bases, there was a span of 15 bases. CDR3 length: 15 residues. CDR3 loop: CASSDNGGGNYGYTF. Written as DNA, the CDR3 is TGTGCCAGTAGTGATAATGGGGGCGGCAACTATGGCTACACCTTC. Complete variable domain (other parts from reference TRBV19 and TRBJ1-2): DGGITQSPKYLFRKEGQNVTLSCEQNLNHDAMYWYRQDPGQGLRLIYYSQIVNDFQKGDIAEGYSVSREKKESFPLTVTSAQKNPTAFYLCASSDNGGGNYGYTFGSGTRLTVV.

The chain is built from TRBV3-1 (or the pseudogene TRBV3-2) and TRBJ1-2; 7 nucleotides match TRBD1. With 0 bases clipped from V and 7 bases from J, the junction kept 11 bases outside the gene matches. The CDR3 sequence is 16 residues long. Germline assignment: CDR1 LGHDT and CDR2 YNNKEL (reference sequence). CDR3 in DNA: TGTGCCAGCAGCCAAGATTTAGTACAGGGGACCTCTGGCTACACCTTC. Amino acids: CASSQDLVQGTSGYTF.

The chain combines TRBV5-1 with TRBJ2-1; TRBD2 matches at 10 bases. J lost 4 bases, V lost 0 bases, and 4 bases had no gene match. The CDR3 consists of 16 residues. Germline V lookup: CDR1 SGHRS, CDR2 YFSETQ. CDR3 sequence (DNA): TGCGCCAGCAGCTTGGTGACAGCGGGGGGGTACAATGAGCAGTTCTTC. Its translation is CASSLVTAGGYNEQFF.

This chain links TRBV4-3 with TRBJ2-1; D gene ambiguous. Germline values: CDR1 LGHNA, CDR2 YSLEER. This CDR3 is 15 amino acids long. Trimming shortened V by 1 base and J by 2 bases, and 9 bases separated the two germline ends. In nucleotides, the CDR3 is TGCGCCAGCAGCCAAGGTGTGCTAGCCTACAATGAGCAGTTCTTC. Translated, it gives CASSQGVLAYNEQFF.

The CDR3 loop is CASSLFTGGPDRAFF. In nucleotides, the CDR3 is TGTGCCAGCAGCTTATTTACAGGGGGGCCCGATCGAGCTTTCTTT. The chain carries TRBV7-8 and TRBJ1-1, with 8 bases aligning to TRBD1. The V and J ends lost 2 bases and 10 bases, in that order; junction bases with no gene match: 12. The CDR3 runs to 15 residues. Germline CDR1 and CDR2: SGHVS and FQNEAQ.

The J gene is TRBJ1-5, the V gene TRBV4-2; 8 bases line up with TRBD1. V lost 0 bases to trimming and J lost 6 bases; unmatched junction nucleotides: 7. Germline assignment: CDR1 LGHNA and CDR2 YNFKEQ. The CDR3 length is 16 residues. DNA of the CDR3: TGTGCCAGCAGCCAAGATTTGGCAGGGGGCGGTCAGCCCCAGCATTTT. It encodes CASSQDLAGGGQPQHF.

The J gene is TRBJ2-7, the V gene TRBV7-9; TRBD1 aligns across 7 bases. The J segment lost 2 bases and the V segment lost 3 bases, leaving 10 bases of the junction unmatched. The CDR3 has 16 residues. Germline CDR1 reads SEHNR; CDR2 reads FQNEAQ (reference sequence). CDR3: CASSFPETGTPYEQYF. The CDR3 nucleotides read TGTGCCAGCAGCTTCCCCGAGACAGGGACCCCCTACGAGCAGTACTTC.

The chain employs TRBV13 and TRBJ1-1; D is ambiguous. This CDR3 is 13 amino acids long. V dropped 5 bases and J dropped 7 bases, with 14 bases sitting between them. Germline V CDR1 and CDR2: PRHDT, FYEKMQ (reference sequence). CDR3 residues: CASSVYFQREAFF. The DNA of the CDR3 is TGTGCCAGCAGCGTTTACTTCCAGCGTGAAGCTTTCTTT.

The chain has TRBV7-9 and TRBJ1-2, with D maybe TRBD1 (6 bases). Per germline, CDR1 SEHNR and CDR2 FQNEAQ (reference sequence). The CDR3 consists of 15 residues. The V gene lost 1 base and the J gene lost 7 bases, with 16 bases spanning the gap. CDR3 residues: CASSLGQAREGGYTF. Written as DNA, the CDR3 is TGTGCCAGCAGCTTAGGACAGGCCCGAGAGGGTGGCTACACCTTC.

In the case of this clone: Other DNA sequences in the same sample also yield this CDR3. J is TRBJ2-7 and V is TRBV18; a weak D match, TRBD1 (5 bases). The CDR3 consists of 14 residues. V dropped 1 base and J dropped 4 bases, with 11 bases sitting between them. Germline-derived CDR1 and CDR2 are KGHSH and LQKENI. As DNA, the CDR3 is TGTGCCAGCTCACCACGGCAGGGAACTTACGAGCAGTACTTC. Translated, it gives CASSPRQGTYEQYF.

V and J are TRBV5-1 and TRBJ2-3; maybe TRBD1 (5 bases). The CDR3 sequence is 14 residues long. The germline V and J ends were trimmed by 2 bases and 3 bases, with 10 bases remaining between them. Germline loops: CDR1 SGHRS, CDR2 YFSETQ. The CDR3 nucleotides are TGCGCCAGCAGCTTTGGACAACCGACAGATACGCAGTATTTT. Translated, it gives CASSFGQPTDTQYF.

In DNA form, the CDR3 reads TGTGCCAGCAGAAACAGGGACCAAGAGACCCAGTACTTC. Residues: CASRNRDQETQYF. The chain recombines TRBV12-3 or TRBV12-4 with TRBJ2-5; possible D gene TRBD1, 6 bases. There are 13 residues in the CDR3. The germline V and J ends were trimmed by 6 bases and 0 bases, with 8 bases remaining between them.

The J gene is TRBJ2-1, the V gene TRBV5-6; 11 bases are a match to TRBD2. Trimming at V came to 0 bases and at J to 6 bases, leaving 8 bases not matched to a gene. CDR1 SGHDT and CDR2 YYEEEE come from the germline V gene. This CDR3 comprises 17 residues. The CDR3 nucleotides are TGTGCCAGCAGCTTGGCCTTAGCGGGGGGGCCGGCCAATGAGCAGTTCTTC. It translates to CASSLALAGGPANEQFF.

V and J are TRBV11-3 and TRBJ1-1; D is possibly TRBD1 (5 bases). The CDR3 contains 13 residues. Germline-derived CDR1 and CDR2 are SGHNT and YENEEA. Trimming shortened V by 5 bases and J by 8 bases, and 15 bases separated the two germline ends. CDR3 sequence reads: CASSGRGRSEAFF. Written as DNA, the CDR3 is TGTGCCAGCAGCGGCCGGGGGAGGTCAGAAGCTTTCTTT.